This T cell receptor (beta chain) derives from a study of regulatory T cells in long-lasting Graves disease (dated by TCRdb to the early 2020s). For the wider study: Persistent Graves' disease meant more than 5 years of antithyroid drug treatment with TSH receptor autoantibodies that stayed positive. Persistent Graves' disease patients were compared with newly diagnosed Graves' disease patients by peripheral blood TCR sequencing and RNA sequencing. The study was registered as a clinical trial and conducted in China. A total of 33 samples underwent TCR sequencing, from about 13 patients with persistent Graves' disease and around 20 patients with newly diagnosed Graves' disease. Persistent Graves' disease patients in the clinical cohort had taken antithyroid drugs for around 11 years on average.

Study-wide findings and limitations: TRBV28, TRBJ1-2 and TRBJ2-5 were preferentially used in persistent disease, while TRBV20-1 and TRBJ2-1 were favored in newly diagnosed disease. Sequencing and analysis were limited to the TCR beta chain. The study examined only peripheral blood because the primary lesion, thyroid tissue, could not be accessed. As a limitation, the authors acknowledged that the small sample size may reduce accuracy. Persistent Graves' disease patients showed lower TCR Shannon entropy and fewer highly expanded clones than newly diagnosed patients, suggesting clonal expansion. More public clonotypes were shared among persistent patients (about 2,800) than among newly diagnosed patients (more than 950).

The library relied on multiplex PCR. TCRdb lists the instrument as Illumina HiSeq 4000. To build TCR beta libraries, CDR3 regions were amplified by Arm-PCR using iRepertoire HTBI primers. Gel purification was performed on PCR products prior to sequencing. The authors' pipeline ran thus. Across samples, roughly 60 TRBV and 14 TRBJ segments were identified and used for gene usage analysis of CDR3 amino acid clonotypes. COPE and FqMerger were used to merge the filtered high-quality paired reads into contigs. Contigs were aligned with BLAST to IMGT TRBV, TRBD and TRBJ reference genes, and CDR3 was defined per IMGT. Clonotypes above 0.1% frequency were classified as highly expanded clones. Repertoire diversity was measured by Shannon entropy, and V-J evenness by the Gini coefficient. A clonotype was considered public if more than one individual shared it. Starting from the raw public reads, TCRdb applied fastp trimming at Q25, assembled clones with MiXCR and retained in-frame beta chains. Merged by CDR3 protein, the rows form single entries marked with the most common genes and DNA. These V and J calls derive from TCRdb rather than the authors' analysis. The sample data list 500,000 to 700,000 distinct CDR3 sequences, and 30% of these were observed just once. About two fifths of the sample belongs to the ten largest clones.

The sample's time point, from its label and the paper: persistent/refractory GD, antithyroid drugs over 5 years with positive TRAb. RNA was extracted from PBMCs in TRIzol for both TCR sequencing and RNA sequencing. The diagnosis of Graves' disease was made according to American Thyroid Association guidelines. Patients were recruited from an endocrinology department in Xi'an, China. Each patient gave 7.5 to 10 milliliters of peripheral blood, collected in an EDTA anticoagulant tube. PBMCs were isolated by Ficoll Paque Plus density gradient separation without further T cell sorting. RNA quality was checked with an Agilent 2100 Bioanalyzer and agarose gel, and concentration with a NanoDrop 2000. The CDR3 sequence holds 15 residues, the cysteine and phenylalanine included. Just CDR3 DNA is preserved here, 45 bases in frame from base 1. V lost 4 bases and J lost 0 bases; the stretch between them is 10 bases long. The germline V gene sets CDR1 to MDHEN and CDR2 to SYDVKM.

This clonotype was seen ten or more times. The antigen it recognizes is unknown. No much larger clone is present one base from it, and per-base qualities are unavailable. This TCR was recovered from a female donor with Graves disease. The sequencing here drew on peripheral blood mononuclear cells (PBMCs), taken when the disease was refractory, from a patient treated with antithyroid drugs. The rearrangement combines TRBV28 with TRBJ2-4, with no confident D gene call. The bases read TGTGCCAGCAGTTACAGTGAACTAGCCAAAAACATTCAGTACTTC. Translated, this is CASSYSELAKNIQYF.